Presented here are 29 T cell receptor beta chains from one specimen sequenced in a study of neurological immune-mediated disorders. Using its own MiXCR run on the 5' RACE reads, TCRdb lists one record per CDR3 protein. This sample has roughly 27,000 distinct CDR3 sequences, with 20% to 25% found just once. The material sequenced was PBMCs. These receptors were collected from a woman aged 60 to 75 in good health.

In its sample, this clonotype was seen many times. This sequence joins TRBV29-1 and TRBJ2-7; D gene unclear. Trimming left V 0 bases short and J 0 bases short, with 12 bases between. Germline values: CDR1 SQVTM, CDR2 ANQGSEA. The CDR3 covers 15 residues. The CDR3 sequence: CSVEDPLGNSYEQYF. CDR3 sequence (DNA): TGCAGCGTTGAAGATCCTCTTGGCAACTCCTACGAGCAGTACTTC.

Concerning this clonotype: The junction departs from the called germline gene at one end, perhaps through a read error. The J gene is TRBJ2-1, the V gene TRBV11-2; TRBD1 matches 7 bases. CDR1 and CDR2 from the germline V gene are SGHAT and FQNNGV. The CDR3 consists of 16 residues. DNA of the CDR3: TGTGTCAGCAGCACGCGACAGGGAAGCACCTACAATGACCAGTTCTTC. Residues: CVSSTRQGSTYNDQFF.

This clonotype has a count of ten or more. The V gene is TRBV5-1, the J gene TRBJ1-4; possibly TRBD1 for D (6 bases). The CDR3 is 15 residues long. V lost 3 bases to trimming and J lost 0 bases, with 9 bases between them. Looked up from germline, CDR1 is SGHRS and CDR2 is YFSETQ. CDR3 region: CASSSTGTTNEKLFF. CDR3 in DNA: TGCGCCAGCAGCTCAACAGGGACAACTAATGAAAAACTGTTTTTT.

This clonotype was observed many times. One end of the junction does not line up with germline, which may come from a read error. V and J are TRBV7-2 and TRBJ1-2, with 7 bases that match TRBD1. Germline loops: CDR1 SGHTA, CDR2 FQGNSA. The CDR3 is 13 amino acids. CDR3 nucleotide sequence: TGTGCCAGCAGCTTAGTGGGGACAGCCACTACTATTTTC. This sequence encodes CASSLVGTATTIF.

This clonotype was seen repeatedly, ten times or more. V is TRBV7-9 and J is TRBJ2-5, with D perhaps TRBD1 or TRBD2 (5 bases each). The length of the CDR3 is 14 residues. CDR1 and CDR2 from the germline V gene are SEHNR and FQNEAQ (reference sequence). With 5 bases removed from V and 2 bases from J, the gap between germline ends came to 12 bases. The CDR3 coding sequence is TGTGCCAGCAGCCACCGGGACCATCAAGAGACCCAGTACTTC. It yields the protein CASSHRDHQETQYF.

This clonotype was counted at least ten times. The chain joins TRBV6-2 or TRBV6-3 to TRBJ2-2; D could derive from TRBD1 or TRBD2 (5 bases each). The CDR3 sequence is 14 residues long. V was clipped by 6 bases and J by 6 bases, with 14 bases between them. Germline values: CDR1 MNHEY, CDR2 SVGEGT. CDR3 nucleotides: TGTGCCAGCAGCAGACGGGGCGAGCCCGGGGAGCTGTTTTTT. Protein product: CASSRRGEPGELFF.

There are many counts of this clonotype. This chain uses TRBV5-5 with TRBJ1-3; D is unclear. V was shortened by 0 bases and J by 4 bases, with 5 bases between the two germline ends. The CDR3 is 13 amino acids. CDR1 SGHKS and CDR2 YYEKEE come from the germline V gene (reference sequence). In nucleotides, the CDR3 is TGTGCCAGCAGCTTGGACGCCGGAAACACCATATATTTT. It codes for CASSLDAGNTIYF.

Many counts were recorded for this clonotype. The chain links TRBV7-6 to TRBJ2-1, with D possibly TRBD2 on 6 matching bases. Trimming shortened V by 1 base and J by 3 bases, and 16 bases separated the two germline ends. Germline values: CDR1 SGHVS, CDR2 FNYEAQ. This CDR3 has 17 residues. The CDR3 here is CASSLGLPGVYYNEQFF. In DNA form, the CDR3 reads TGTGCCAGCAGCTTAGGGCTCCCGGGAGTATACTACAATGAGCAGTTCTTC.

This chain uses TRBV18 with TRBJ1-1; D is undetermined. The germline gives CDR1 KGHSH, CDR2 LQKENI. With 2 bases removed from V and 3 bases from J, the gap between germline ends came to 10 bases. The CDR3 runs 14 residues. CDR3 nucleotide sequence: TGTGCCAGCTCACCAGTCAGGTCCGACACTGAAGCTTTCTTT. This encodes CASSPVRSDTEAFF.

This clonotype was found a few times. This sequence joins TRBV20-1 and TRBJ2-7; the D call may be TRBD1 or TRBD2 (5 bases each). The V end was cut by 6 bases, the J end by 3 bases, with 12 bases between. Germline V gives CDR1 DFQATT, CDR2 SNEGSKA (reference sequence). The length of the CDR3 is 12 residues. The CDR3 protein is CSARDPNYEQYF. For the CDR3, the DNA is TGCAGTGCCCGGGACCCCAACTACGAGCAGTACTTC.

In this sample, this clonotype turned up many times. This rearrangement joins TRBV5-1 to TRBJ2-2; a weak D match, TRBD2 (5 bases). Germline V gene sequence: CDR1 SGHRS, CDR2 YFSETQ. The CDR3 loop spans 15 amino acids. Between the trimmed V and J ends, which lost 4 bases and 6 bases, there was a span of 16 bases. For the CDR3, the DNA is TGCGCCAGCAGCCGCACCTCGGGGAAAGCCGGGGAGCTGTTTTTT. Amino acid sequence: CASSRTSGKAGELFF.

This clonotype was counted ten times or more. The V and J genes are TRBV5-5 and TRBJ1-1; no clear D. V was cut by 0 bases and J by 1 base, with 7 bases left in between. This CDR3 is built from 14 residues. Germline lookup yields CDR1 SGHKS and CDR2 YYEKEE (reference sequence). CDR3 residues: CASSLEGANTEAFF. The CDR3 DNA follows: TGTGCCAGCAGCTTGGAAGGTGCGAACACTGAAGCTTTCTTT.

As concerns this clonotype: The CDR3 end shows no conserved phenylalanine or tryptophan, and so a read error is likely. The CDR3 loop is CASSQRTSGRFWETQYC. For the CDR3, the DNA is TGTGCCAGCAGCCAGAGGACTAGCGGGAGGTTTTGGGAGACCCAGTACTGT. The chain employs TRBV14 and TRBJ2-5, with TRBD2 identical over 14 bases. The V and J ends lost 3 bases and 5 bases, in that order; junction bases with no gene match: 8. CDR1 and CDR2 from the germline V gene are SGHDN and FVKESK. The CDR3 contains 17 residues.

In its sample, this clonotype was seen many times. The J gene is TRBJ2-7, the V gene TRBV21-1; no check of the table's D call, TRBD1, against the DNA was made. TRBV21-1 corresponds to a pseudogene. There are 17 residues in the CDR3. The CDR3 reads CASSKDDLGTGGGEQYF. CDR3 bases: TGTGCCAGCAGCAAAGATGATTTAGGGACAGGGGGCGGCGAGCAGTACTTC.

This clonotype was observed at least ten times. The CDR3 spells CSARPLEREYSYEQYF. CDR3 nucleotides: TGCAGTGCTAGGCCCTTAGAGCGGGAGTACTCCTACGAGCAGTACTTC. This chain links TRBV20-1 with TRBJ2-7, with 8 bases lining up with TRBD2. The junction had 10 bases not matched to a gene; V was cut back by 3 bases and J by 0 bases. The CDR3 consists of 16 residues. Germline CDR1 and CDR2: DFQATT and SNEGSKA (reference sequence).

This clonotype was observed many times. The V call is TRBV7-8, the J call TRBJ2-7, with 8 bases identical to TRBD1. In germline, CDR1 is SGHVS, CDR2 FQNEAQ. There are 16 residues in the CDR3. The junction had 16 bases not matched to a gene; V was cut back by 8 bases and J by 4 bases. CDR3 sequence (DNA): TGTGCCAGCCTTTTTCCTGGGGGGACAGGCAGATACGAGCAGTACTTC. This sequence encodes CASLFPGGTGRYEQYF.

This clonotype was recorded at least ten times. The chain uses TRBV11-2 and TRBJ2-1; weak D call: TRBD1 (5 bases). Germline loops: CDR1 SGHAT, CDR2 FQNNGV. The CDR3 runs 18 residues. The V end lost 6 bases, the J end lost 0 bases, and 21 bases lay between the germline ends. As DNA, the CDR3 is TGTGCCAGCAGTCAAAGCTTAAGGGGTGAGACCTCCTACAATGAGCAGTTCTTC. Protein product: CASSQSLRGETSYNEQFF.

There are many counts of this clonotype. This chain joins TRBV28 and TRBJ1-2, with unresolved D. The CDR3 covers 12 residues. The ends were cut back, 4 bases at V and 2 bases at J, with 5 bases in the middle. CDR1 and CDR2 (germline): MDHEN, SYDVKM. The CDR3: CASSSQNYGYTF. The CDR3 coding sequence is TGTGCCAGCAGTTCCCAAAACTATGGCTACACCTTC.

This clonotype was seen at least ten times. This chain joins TRBV9 and TRBJ1-2; 8 bases line up with TRBD1. The length of the CDR3 is 14 residues. Germline assignment: CDR1 SGDLS and CDR2 YYNGEE. Trimming at V came to 2 bases and at J to 5 bases, leaving 5 bases not matched to a gene. The CDR3 DNA reads as TGTGCCAGCAGCGTGGACAGGGCCCCATATGGCTACACCTTC. The encoded protein is CASSVDRAPYGYTF.

In its sample, this clonotype was seen many times. The rearrangement joins TRBV20-1 to TRBJ2-7, with D possibly matching TRBD1 (6 bases). The CDR3 has 12 residues. Germline V gives CDR1 DFQATT, CDR2 SNEGSKA (reference sequence). V lost 6 bases and J 10 bases, leaving 19 bases between the germline ends. In DNA form, the CDR3 reads TGCAGTGCACTCGAGATTCCGGGACACCAGTACTTC. This sequence encodes CSALEIPGHQYF.

This clonotype was recorded at least ten times. An end of the junction differs from the germline gene, which may be a read error. CDR3 nucleotides: TGTGCCAGCGGGAATACCGGGACTCCAATAGTATTT. Translated, it gives CASGNTGTPIVF. The chain has TRBV2 and TRBJ2-3, with D possibly TRBD2 on 6 matching bases. Germline V gene lookup returns CDR1 SNHLY and CDR2 FYNNEI. This CDR3 has 12 residues.

Many counts were recorded for this clonotype. The chain carries TRBV7-3 and TRBJ2-2; no firm D call. CDR1 is SGHTA and CDR2 is FQGTGA in the germline V gene. There are 13 residues in the CDR3. The ends were cut back, 5 bases at V and 4 bases at J, with 8 bases in the middle. CDR3 bases: TGTGCCAGCAGCCCCATTTCCACCGGGGAGCTGTTTTTT. Residues: CASSPISTGELFF. The full variable domain, its missing parts supplied by reference TRBV7-3 and TRBJ2-2, is GAGVSQTPSNKVTEKGKYVELRCDPISGHTALYWYRQSLGQGPEFLIYFQGTGAADDSGLPNDRFFAVRPEGSVSTLKIQRTERGDSAVYLCASSPISTGELFFGEGSRLTVL.

This clonotype was picked up many times. The chain carries TRBV10-3 and TRBJ1-1; 9 bases align to TRBD1. The CDR3 sequence is 16 residues long. Germline values: CDR1 ENHRY, CDR2 SYGVKD. The V and J ends lost 2 bases and 4 bases, in that order; junction bases with no gene match: 8. The chain's CDR3 is CAISETTTGGSTEAFF. DNA of the CDR3: TGTGCCATCAGTGAGACGACGACAGGGGGGAGCACTGAAGCTTTCTTT.

In this sample, this clonotype turned up many times. CDR3 region: CASKRETPYNEQFF. The CDR3 region has the DNA TGCGCCAGCAAGCGGGAGACCCCCTACAATGAGCAGTTCTTC. V usage is TRBV5-1 and J usage is TRBJ2-1; 8 positions match TRBD2. Germline V gene sequence: CDR1 SGHRS, CDR2 YFSETQ. Trimming at V came to 6 bases and at J to 2 bases, leaving 4 bases not matched to a gene. This CDR3 spans 14 amino acids.

This clonotype was counted between two and nine times. A junction boundary mismatches the germline segment, possibly from a read error. This sequence joins TRBV6-6 and TRBJ2-3; perhaps TRBD2 as D (5 bases). The germline gives CDR1 MNHNY, CDR2 SVGAGI (reference sequence). This CDR3 has 13 residues. CDR3 in amino acids: CANSSRARDTQYF. CDR3 bases: TGTGCCAACAGTTCGAGGGCCAGAGATACGCAGTATTTT.

This clonotype was counted at least ten times. V usage is TRBV29-1 and J usage is TRBJ1-4, with TRBD1 identical over 7 bases. This CDR3 has 14 residues. Germline CDR1 and CDR2: SQVTM and ANQGSEA. The ends lost 1 base at V and 8 bases at J; junction bases unmatched: 7. CDR3 nucleotides: TGCAGCGTTGAAGGGCAGGGGGGAAGAGAAAAACTGTTTTTT. Translation: CSVEGQGGREKLFF.

This clonotype was detected only once. The genes are TRBV9 and TRBJ1-5; D is unresolved. Trimming took 7 bases from V and 4 from J, leaving 18 bases between them. CDR1 is SGDLS and CDR2 is YYNGEE in the germline V gene. CDR3 size: 15 residues. The CDR3 DNA sequence: TGTGCCAGCGCCTTCAGTGCTCAGGTGAATCAGCCCCAGCATTTT. It translates to CASAFSAQVNQPQHF.

By sample share, this clonotype is medium-sized (0.01 to 0.1%). This chain connects TRBV29-1 to TRBJ1-2, with a weak D call TRBD1 (5 bases). This CDR3 contains 12 residues. V lost 7 bases, J lost 8 bases, and 17 bases lay in between. Germline CDR1 and CDR2: SQVTM and ANQGSEA. This CDR3 reads CSAADILKGYTF. In DNA, the CDR3 is TGCAGCGCTGCGGACATACTGAAGGGCTACACCTTC.

At least ten counts were recorded for this clonotype. The rearrangement uses TRBV9 and TRBJ2-5; maybe TRBD2 (6 bases). This CDR3 region has 15 residues. Germline V CDR1 and CDR2: SGDLS, YYNGEE. Trimming stripped 0 bases from V and 5 bases from J, with 14 bases between. CDR3 region: CASSVAWGEQETQYF. Here the CDR3 DNA reads TGTGCCAGCAGCGTAGCGTGGGGGGAGCAGGAGACCCAGTACTTC. Looking up the rest from reference TRBV9 and TRBJ2-5 gives the full variable domain: DSGVTQTPKHLITATGQRVTLRCSPRSGDLSVYWYQQSLDQGLQFLIQYYNGEERAKGNILERFSAQQFPDLHSELNLSSLELGDSALYFCASSVAWGEQETQYFGPGTRLLVL.